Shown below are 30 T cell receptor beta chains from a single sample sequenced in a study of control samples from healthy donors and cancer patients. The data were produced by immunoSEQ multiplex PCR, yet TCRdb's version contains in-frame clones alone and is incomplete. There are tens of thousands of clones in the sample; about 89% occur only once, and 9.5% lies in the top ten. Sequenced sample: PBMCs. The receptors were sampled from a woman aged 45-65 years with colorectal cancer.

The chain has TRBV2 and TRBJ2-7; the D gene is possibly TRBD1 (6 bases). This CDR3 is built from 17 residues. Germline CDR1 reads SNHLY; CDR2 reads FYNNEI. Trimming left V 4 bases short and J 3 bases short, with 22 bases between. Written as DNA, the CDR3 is TGTGCCAGCAGTGTTTCCGTAGAGGGGGAGCAGGTCTACGAGCAGTACGTC. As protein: CASSVSVEGEQVYEQYV.

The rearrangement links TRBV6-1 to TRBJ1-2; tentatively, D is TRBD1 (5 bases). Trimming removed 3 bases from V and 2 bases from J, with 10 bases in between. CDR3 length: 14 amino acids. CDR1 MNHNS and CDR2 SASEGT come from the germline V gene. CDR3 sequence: CASSEPQGNYGYTF. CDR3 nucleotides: TGTGCCAGCAGTGAGCCTCAGGGAAACTATGGCTACACCTTC.

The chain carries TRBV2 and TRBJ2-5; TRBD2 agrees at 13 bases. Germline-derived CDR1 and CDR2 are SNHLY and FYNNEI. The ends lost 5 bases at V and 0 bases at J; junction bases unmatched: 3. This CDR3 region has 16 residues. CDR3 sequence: CASSTSGGGYQETQYF. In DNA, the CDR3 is TGTGCCAGCAGTACTAGCGGGGGGGGGTACCAAGAGACCCAGTACTTC.

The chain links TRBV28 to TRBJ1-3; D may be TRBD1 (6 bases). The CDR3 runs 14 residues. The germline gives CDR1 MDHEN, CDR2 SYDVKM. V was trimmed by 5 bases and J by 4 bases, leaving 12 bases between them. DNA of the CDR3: TGTGCCAGCAGTCCGGGACAACTCGGAAACACCATATATTTT. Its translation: CASSPGQLGNTIYF. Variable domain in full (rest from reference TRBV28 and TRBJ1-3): DVKVTQSSRYLVKRTGEKVFLECVQDMDHENMFWYRQDPGLGLRLIYFSYDVKMKEKGDIPEGYSVSREKKERFSLILESASTNQTSMYLCASSPGQLGNTIYFGEGSWLTVV.

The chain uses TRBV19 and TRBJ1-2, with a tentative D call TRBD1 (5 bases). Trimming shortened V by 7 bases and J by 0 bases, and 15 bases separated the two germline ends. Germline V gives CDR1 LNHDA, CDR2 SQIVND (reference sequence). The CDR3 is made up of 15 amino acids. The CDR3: CASTPDQGANYGYTF. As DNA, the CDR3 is TGTGCCAGTACACCGGACCAGGGCGCTAACTATGGCTACACCTTC.

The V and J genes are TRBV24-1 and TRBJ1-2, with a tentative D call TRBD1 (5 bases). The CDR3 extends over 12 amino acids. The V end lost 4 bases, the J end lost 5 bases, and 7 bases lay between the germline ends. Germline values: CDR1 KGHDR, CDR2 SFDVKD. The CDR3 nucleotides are TGTGCCACCAGTGAACCAGGGTATGGCTACACCTTC. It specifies CATSEPGYGYTF.

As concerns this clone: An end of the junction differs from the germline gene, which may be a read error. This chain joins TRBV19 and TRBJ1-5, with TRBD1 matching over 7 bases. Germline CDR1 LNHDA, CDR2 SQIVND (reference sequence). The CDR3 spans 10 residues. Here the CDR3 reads CASGRDSRNF. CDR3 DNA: TGTGCCAGTGGGAGGGACAGCAGGAATTTT.

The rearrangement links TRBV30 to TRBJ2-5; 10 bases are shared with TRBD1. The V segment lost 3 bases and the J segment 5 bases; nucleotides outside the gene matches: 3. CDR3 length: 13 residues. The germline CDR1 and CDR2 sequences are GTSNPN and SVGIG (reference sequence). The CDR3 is CAWRGTGVETQYF. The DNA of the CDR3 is TGTGCCTGGAGGGGGACAGGGGTTGAGACCCAGTACTTC.

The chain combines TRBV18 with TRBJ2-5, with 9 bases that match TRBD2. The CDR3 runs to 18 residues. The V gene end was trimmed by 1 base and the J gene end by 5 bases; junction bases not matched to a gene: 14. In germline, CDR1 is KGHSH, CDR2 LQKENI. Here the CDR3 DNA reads TGTGCCAGCTCACCACAATCCAGCGGGGGGCCGGAGGGGGAGACCCAGTACTTC. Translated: CASSPQSSGGPEGETQYF.

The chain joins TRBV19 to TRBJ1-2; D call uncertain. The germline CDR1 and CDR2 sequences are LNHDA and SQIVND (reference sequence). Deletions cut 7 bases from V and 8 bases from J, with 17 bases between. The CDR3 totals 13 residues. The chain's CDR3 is CASTPSSAWGYTF. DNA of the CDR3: TGTGCCAGTACCCCCTCTTCCGCTTGGGGCTACACCTTC.

CDR3 amino acids: CASSLRPGGENQPQHF. In nucleotides, the CDR3 is TGTGCCAGCAGTTTAAGGCCGGGGGGGGAGAATCAGCCCCAGCATTTT. The chain uses TRBV28 and TRBJ1-5; a weak D match, TRBD1 (5 bases). Germline CDR1 reads MDHEN; CDR2 reads SYDVKM. The CDR3 covers 16 residues. V lost 2 bases and J lost 4, with 15 bases in between.

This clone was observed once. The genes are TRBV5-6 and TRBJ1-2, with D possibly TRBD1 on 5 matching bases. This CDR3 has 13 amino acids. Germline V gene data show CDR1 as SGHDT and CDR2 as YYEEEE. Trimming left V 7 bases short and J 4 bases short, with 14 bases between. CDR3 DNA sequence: TGTGCCAGCGTTTCGGGGGGAGGCTATGGCTACACCTTC. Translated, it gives CASVSGGGYGYTF.

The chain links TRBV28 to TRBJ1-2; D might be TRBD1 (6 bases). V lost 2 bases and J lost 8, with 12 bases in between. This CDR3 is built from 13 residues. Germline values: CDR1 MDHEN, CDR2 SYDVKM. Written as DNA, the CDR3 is TGTGCCAGCAGTTTACCCCTCCAGGGGGGCTACACCTTC. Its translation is CASSLPLQGGYTF.

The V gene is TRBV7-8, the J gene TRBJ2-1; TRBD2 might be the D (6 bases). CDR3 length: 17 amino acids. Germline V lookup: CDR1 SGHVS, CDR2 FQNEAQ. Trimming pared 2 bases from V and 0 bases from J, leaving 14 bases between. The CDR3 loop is CASSLFPFGSSYNEQFF. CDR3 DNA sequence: TGTGCCAGCAGCTTATTCCCCTTCGGGAGCTCCTACAATGAGCAGTTCTTC.

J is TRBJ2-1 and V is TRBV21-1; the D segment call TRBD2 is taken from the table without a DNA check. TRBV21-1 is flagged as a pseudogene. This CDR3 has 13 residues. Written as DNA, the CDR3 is TGTGCCAGCAGCAGCGGGACTAGCGGGGTGGCGTTCTTC. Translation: CASSSGTSGVAFF.

The DNA of the CDR3 is TGTGCCAGCAGTTCGACAGGGGGGTTCGGAAAACTGTTTTTT. It translates to CASSSTGGFGKLFF. J is TRBJ1-4 and V is TRBV28; 9 bases are shared with TRBD1. The CDR3 has 14 amino acids. J lost 10 bases, V lost 4 bases, and 7 bases had no gene match. Germline lookup yields CDR1 MDHEN and CDR2 SYDVKM.

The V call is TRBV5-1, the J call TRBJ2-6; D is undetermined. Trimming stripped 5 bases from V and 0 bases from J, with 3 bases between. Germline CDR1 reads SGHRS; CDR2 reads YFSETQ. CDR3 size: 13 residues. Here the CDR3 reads CASRISGANVLTF. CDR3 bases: TGCGCCAGCAGGATCTCTGGGGCCAACGTCCTGACTTTC.

CDR3 bases: TGTGCCAGCAGCTTGGAGGGAGGGAGTGGCTACACCTTC. Translation: CASSLEGGSGYTF. This chain connects TRBV5-4 to TRBJ1-2; D is unclear. This CDR3 is built from 13 residues. Germline CDR1 SGHNT, CDR2 YYREEE (reference sequence). Trimming cost V 0 bases and J 7 bases, with 10 bases left between them.

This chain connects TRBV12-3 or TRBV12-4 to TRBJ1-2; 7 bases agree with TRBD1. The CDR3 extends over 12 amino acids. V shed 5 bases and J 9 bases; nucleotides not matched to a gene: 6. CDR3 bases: TGTGCCAGCAGTCCGGGACAGTTAAGCTACACCTTC. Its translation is CASSPGQLSYTF.

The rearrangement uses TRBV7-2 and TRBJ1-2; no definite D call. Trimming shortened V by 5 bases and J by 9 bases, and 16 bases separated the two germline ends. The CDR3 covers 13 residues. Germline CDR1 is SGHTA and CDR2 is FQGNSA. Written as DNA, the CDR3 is TGTGCCAGCAGCCCCCCCGATGTGGTCCGCTACACCTTC. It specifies CASSPPDVVRYTF.

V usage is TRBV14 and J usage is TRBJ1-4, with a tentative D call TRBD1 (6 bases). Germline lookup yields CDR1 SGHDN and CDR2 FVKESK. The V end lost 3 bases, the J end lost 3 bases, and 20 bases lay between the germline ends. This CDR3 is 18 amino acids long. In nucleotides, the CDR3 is TGTGCCAGCAGCCACGACGAAACAGGGACGCTTGCTAATGAAAAACTGTTTTTT. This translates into CASSHDETGTLANEKLFF.

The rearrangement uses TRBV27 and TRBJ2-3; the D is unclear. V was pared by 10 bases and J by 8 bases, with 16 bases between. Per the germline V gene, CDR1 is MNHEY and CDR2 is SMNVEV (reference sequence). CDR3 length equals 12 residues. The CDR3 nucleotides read TGTGCCACCCTGTCGCCGTCCGGTACGCAGTATTTT. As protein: CATLSPSGTQYF.

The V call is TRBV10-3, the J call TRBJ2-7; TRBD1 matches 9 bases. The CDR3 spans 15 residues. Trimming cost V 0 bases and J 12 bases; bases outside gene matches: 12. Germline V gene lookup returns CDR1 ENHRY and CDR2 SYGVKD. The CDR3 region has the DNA TGTGCCATCAGTGAGTCGAGGGACAGGGATACTTCCATGTACGTC. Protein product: CAISESRDRDTSMYV.

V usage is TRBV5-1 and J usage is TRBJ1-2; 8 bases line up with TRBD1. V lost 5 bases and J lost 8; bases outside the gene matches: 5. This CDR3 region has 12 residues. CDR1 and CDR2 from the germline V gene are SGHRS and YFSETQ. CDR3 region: CASRGQEEGYTF. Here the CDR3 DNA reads TGCGCCAGCAGGGGACAGGAGGAGGGCTACACCTTC.

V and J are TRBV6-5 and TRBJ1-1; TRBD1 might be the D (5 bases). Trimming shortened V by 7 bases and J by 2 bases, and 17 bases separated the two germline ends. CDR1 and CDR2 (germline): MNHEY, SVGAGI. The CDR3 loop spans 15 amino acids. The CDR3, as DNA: TGTGCCAGCACCTCTCAGTGGGGGGTCAACACTGAAGCTTTCTTT. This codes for CASTSQWGVNTEAFF.

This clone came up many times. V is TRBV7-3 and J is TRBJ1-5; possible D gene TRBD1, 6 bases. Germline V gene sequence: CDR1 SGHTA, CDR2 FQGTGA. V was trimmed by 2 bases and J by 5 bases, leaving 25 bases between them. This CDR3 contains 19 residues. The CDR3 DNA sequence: TGTGCCAGCAGCTTACCCGGACAGTGGTCGGTGACACGCCATCAGCCCCAGCATTTT. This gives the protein CASSLPGQWSVTRHQPQHF.

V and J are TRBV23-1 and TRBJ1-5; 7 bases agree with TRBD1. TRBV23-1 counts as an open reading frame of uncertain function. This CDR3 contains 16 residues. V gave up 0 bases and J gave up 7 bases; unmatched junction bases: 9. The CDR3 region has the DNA TGCGCCAGCAGTCAATCGCTCAGGGGGGTACGGCAGCCCCAGCATTTT. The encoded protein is CASSQSLRGVRQPQHF.

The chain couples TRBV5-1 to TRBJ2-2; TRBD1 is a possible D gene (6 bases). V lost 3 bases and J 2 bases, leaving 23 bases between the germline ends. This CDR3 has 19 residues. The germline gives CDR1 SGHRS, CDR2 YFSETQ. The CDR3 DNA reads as TGCGCCAGCAGCTCCGACACTACCCTGACAGGACCAAACACCGGGGAGCTGTTTTTT. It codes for CASSSDTTLTGPNTGELFF.

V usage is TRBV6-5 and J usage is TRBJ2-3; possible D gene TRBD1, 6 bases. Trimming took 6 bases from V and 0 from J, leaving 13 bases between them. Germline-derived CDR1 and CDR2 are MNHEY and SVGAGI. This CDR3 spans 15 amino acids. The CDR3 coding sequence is TGTGCCAGCAGAGGACAGCCTGTGAGCACAGATACGCAGTATTTT. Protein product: CASRGQPVSTDTQYF.

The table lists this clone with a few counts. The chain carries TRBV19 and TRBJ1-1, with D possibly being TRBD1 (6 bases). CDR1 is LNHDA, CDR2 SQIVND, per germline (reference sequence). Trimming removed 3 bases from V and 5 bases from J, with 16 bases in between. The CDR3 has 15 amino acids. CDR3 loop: CASSIFGGAQTEAFF. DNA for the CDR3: TGTGCCAGTAGTATCTTTGGGGGGGCGCAAACTGAAGCTTTCTTT. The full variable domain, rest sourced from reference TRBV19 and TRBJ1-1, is DGGITQSPKYLFRKEGQNVTLSCEQNLNHDAMYWYRQDPGQGLRLIYYSQIVNDFQKGDIAEGYSVSREKKESFPLTVTSAQKNPTAFYLCASSIFGGAQTEAFFGQGTRLTVV.